This T cell receptor (beta chain) was retrieved from a study of T cells in women clearing cervical HPV infection. As for this clone: Antigen unknown. The observed sequence ends 3 residues before the CDR3 terminus, with the missing tail filled in from the germline J gene.

TCRdb's table, derived via immunoSEQ multiplex PCR, lists solely in-frame clones and lacks some. This repertoire includes over 10,000 clones. With 8 bases removed from V and 5 bases from J, the gap between germline ends came to 9 bases. This CDR3 contains 11 residues. Germline V gives CDR1 SNHLY, CDR2 FYNNEI. General study findings and limits: CIN3+ cases had significantly higher TCR richness than controls; evenness did not differ. Controls had more TRBV6-7 (0.16%) than cases (about 0.11%).

The chain couples TRBV2 to TRBJ2-5; possible D gene TRBD1, 6 bases. The source of this sequence is a woman between 18 and 70 years old with a cervical HPV16 infection that either progressed to CIN3+ or cleared (not recorded which). Sequenced sample: blood buffy coat. The chain's CDR3 is CASPDRETQYF. The part of the CDR3 DNA that was read is TGTGCCAGCCCTGACAGGGAGACC.